This T cell receptor (beta chain) comes out of a study of cytomegalovirus exposure and HLA in healthy donors listed by TCRdb under 2017. Looking at the study overall: According to an earlier analysis of 587 of the donors, about 170 million T cells yielded over 90 million unique TCR beta sequences and around 280 Gb of sequence data. In addition to the first cohort of 666 subjects, a separate validation cohort of 130 or so different subjects was used. All discovery cohort repertoires had been generated using a single sequencing platform. Because of strong linkage in the cohort, roughly five DR-DQ haplotypes were treated as single units for association and clustering. Of the 300 to 450 genotyped donors, 65% to 90% fell in the genetic ancestry cluster associated with self-reported Caucasian donors. Rather than drawing on any new phenotypic data, the later analysis identified candidate immune exposures from TCR beta sequences and the way those sequences occurred across donors. To decide whether each TCR beta V gene segment behaved as functional or pseudogenic, an earlier analysis of some 540 of the donors relied on high-throughput TCR beta sequencing. The number of typed donors differed by locus: about 629-630 for A, B, C, DRB1 and DQB1; 500 to 550 for DQA1; about 600 for DPA1; and roughly 450 for DPB1. Roughly 300 gigabases of sequencing data and tens of millions of unique TCR sequences made up an early release that covered 640 HLA-typed donors. Using immunosequencing, the study profiled T cell repertoires from fewer than 700 subjects and related those repertoires to cytomegalovirus serostatus. A later genetic analysis used genome-wide SNP genotypes for about 65% of the roughly 700 donors, treating that subset as a discovery cohort. The aim of the study was to test whether cataloging public T cell receptors could identify signatures of past pathogen exposure. To predict cytomegalovirus infection status, the study brought together high-throughput TCR immunosequencing, statistical association of individual TCRs with disease status, and machine learning. HLA typing included class I and class II loci at four-digit resolution. A later analysis re-analyzed previously published TCR beta repertoires from 666 donors and added high-resolution HLA genotyping to study TCR occurrence patterns. Alongside the repertoire data, information on donor age, sex, ethnicity and CMV serostatus was compiled. Among some 410 genotyped donors of the cohort, an average of approximately 240,000 unique TCR beta nucleotide sequences were sequenced per donor, around 18% of them non-productive. The paper's findings and limits, for the study overall: A few of the identified cytomegalovirus-associated TCR beta chains were confirmed in vitro to be specific for cytomegalovirus antigens. Because counts were too low, 15 or so rarely observed V segments, including chromosome 9 orphons, were excluded from the earlier analysis of several hundred of the donors. An association between a missense DCLRE1C variant and V-gene and J-gene trimming of TCR beta chains was found in a later genetic analysis and replicated in an independent cohort. When HLA alleles, especially DR and DQ, strongly co-occurred, TCR associations were difficult to assign to individual alleles. In a later analysis, several top co-occurrence clusters were reported to appear linked to parvovirus B19, influenza, CMV and Epstein-Barr virus. A later analysis found that TCR association rates varied across HLA loci, with DRB1 alleles showing the most associated TCRs and HLA-C alleles the fewest. A further reported finding was that TCR beta sequences accurately predicted the HLA-A and HLA-B alleles for most subjects in the first cohort. In the study, some 160 TCR beta chains were listed as associated with cytomegalovirus. Specific HLA alleles were associated with 16,951 TCR beta sequences at a false discovery rate of 0.05 in a later analysis. Most TCR sequences were observed very rarely across donors, whereas some public TCRs were present in many individuals. Most CMV-associated TCR beta chains appeared to be HLA-restricted in a later analysis, and the HLA associations seemed to be driven largely by CMV exposure. Roughly uniform sequencing depth across donors was assumed in presence/absence analyses, although this assumption may not hold. An earlier analysis of some 560 of the donors showed that most TCR beta V segments appeared in productive rearrangements either about 87% or about 30% of the time, which broadly matched IMGT annotations. This cohort had only TCR beta chains sequenced, and the lack of alpha or paired-chain data limited which features could be detected. CMV serostatus was the only immune exposure information available for the cohort. HLA typing was unavailable for some donors at each locus, so association tests used only the typed subset. Correlated functional status among segregating V segments might reflect linkage disequilibrium, but an unknown experimental factor could not be ruled out. It was suggested by the authors that the approach could potentially be generalized to other disease states and immunological phenotypes. A later genetic analysis reported fewer N-insertions in productive TCRs among donors in an Asian-associated ancestry cluster than the roughly 670-donor mean. Cytomegalovirus status was reported to be diagnosed by the classifier with high specificity and sensitivity in both the original and validation cohorts. In a later analysis, HLA-associated TCR beta chains showed more clonal expansion and lower generation probabilities than non-associated chains that were equally common. The sequencing pipeline was judged likely to have produced a cluster of highly shared sequence variants as a technical artifact.

A remark on this clone: Its antigen has not been determined. Per-nucleotide qualities are absent, and no much larger clonotype sits a single base away.

Library creation used the immunoSEQ multiplex PCR assay. A mixture of 60 forward primers for TCR Vbeta segments and 13 reverse primers for TCR Jbeta segments was used in the multiplex PCR. A multiplex PCR assay on genomic DNA amplified the CDR3 region of rearranged TCR beta genes. The Illumina HiSeq System was used to sequence the amplified TCR beta libraries as 87-base-pair reads. The paper's processing steps were these. A later analysis tallied 80 million to 95 million unique TCR beta chains across the 640 or so repertoires, and approximately 12 million of those chains were shared by two or more donors. Raw reads were error-corrected and collapsed into unique sequences with a nearest-neighbor algorithm that merged closely related sequences to remove PCR and sequencing errors. Alignment of CDR3 sequences to IMGT reference sequences was used to assign V, D and J gene segments. For a sequence to be retained, a match of at least six nucleotides to both a V gene segment and a J gene segment was required. A rearrangement was called productive if the CDR3 had no stop codons and remained in frame with V and J, and every other rearrangement was called non-productive. Following IMGT convention, CDR3 was defined as the stretch from the second conserved V-encoded cysteine to the conserved J-encoded phenylalanine. The earlier analysis of 587 of the donors excluded any sequence lacking an unambiguous match to a single V gene segment. An earlier analysis of 587 of the donors classified V segments as functional when productive rearrangements were above 56.7% and as segregating when the standard deviation between donors was above 5%. A statistical classification framework was developed to diagnose cytomegalovirus status using the catalog of TCR beta chain sequences. In a later analysis, TCR nucleotide sequences were compared against IMGT/GENE-DB human TR gene sequences so that V and J genes could be assigned. The TCRdist pipeline was used in a later analysis to assign CDR3 sequences and most-parsimonious VDJ recombination scenarios. A later analysis defined each TCR beta chain by its CDR3 amino acid sequence plus V-gene family, and excluded reads lacking a unique V-gene family. A later analysis removed 550 to 700 highly shared, low-generation-probability nucleotide sequences to deal with suspected cross-contamination and a sequencing artifact. In a later analysis, a clonal expansion index for each public chain was calculated from normalized within-repertoire ranks of inferred template counts. Generation probabilities in a later analysis came from a VDJ recombination model fitted to out-of-frame rearrangements, and those results were checked against IGoR. Hypergeometric tests were used in a later analysis to score TCR-TCR, TCR-HLA and TCR-CMV co-occurrence, with a repertoire-size bias correction applied to the TCR pairs. A later analysis estimated false discovery rates by permuting HLA or CMV assignments 20 times. In a later analysis, co-occurring TCRs were grouped using DBSCAN, with TCRdist sequence similarity added in when clustering inside HLA-allele-positive subsets. For co-occurrence clustering, repertoires with fewer than 30,000 or more than 120,000 public chains were excluded, along with roughly 5 repertoires with anomalous nucleotide sharing. This immuneACCESS table, as held by TCRdb, lists in-frame sequences with V and J called but not all clones. Of the missing ones, under half trace to an unresolved V gene in checked studies; the others have no known cause. The V and J calls and clone size are taken from that table; D and trimming were inferred from the DNA. The sample table lists about 160,000 clones, about 77% of them with a count of one. The top ten clonotypes cover 9% to 10% of the sample.

The cohort consisted of some 670 healthy bone marrow donors. At the time of sampling, all cohort members were nominally healthy, though unrecorded immune exposures were likely present. The donor was CMV seropositive and was included in the group of around 300 seropositive cohort members. Every donor gave a peripheral blood sample, and the peripheral blood mononuclear cells from that sample were used for TCR beta sequencing. Genomic DNA extraction from the blood cell samples was performed with the Qiagen DNeasy Blood Extraction Kit. Sequenced material: PBMCs. The sequence came from a man younger than 30 in good health and CMV-seropositive.

The CDR3 sequence is CASSLAEALLTGNTIYF. The sequenced DNA is TGTGCCAGCAGCTTGGCGGAGGCTCTCCTCACTGGAAACACCATATATTTT. The chain couples TRBV5-5 to TRBJ1-3, with the D gene uncertain. The germline V gene (reference sequence) supplies CDR1 SGHKS and CDR2 YYEKEE. From the cysteine up to the phenylalanine, the CDR3 has a length of 17 residues. Here the CDR3 DNA is all that survives: 51 bases in frame from base 1. V is reduced by 0 bases and J by 2 bases, leaving a spacing of 15 bases between them.